Listed below are T cell receptor beta chains from one sample, sequenced in a study of OX40 agonist ivuxolimab in advanced cancers. Assay used: immunoSEQ multiplex PCR; TCRdb lists only in-frame clones, some missing. The profile covers some 5,000 clones, with roughly 90% appearing a single time and less than 40% taken by the ten largest. This specimen consisted of CD4+ or CD8+ T cells sorted from blood, obtained in a trial of the OX40 agonist ivuxolimab. The receptors originated from an adult with an advanced solid tumor such as melanoma, head and neck, liver or kidney cancer. CDR3s include the opening cysteine and the closing phenylalanine or tryptophan. D genes are given only for firm matches. Expanded clones are given a class, and other clones once, few, many or no size at all.

V	D	J	size	CDR3	DNA
TRBV4-1	.	TRBJ2-1	.	CASSQDRGSYNEQFF	TGCGCCAGCAGCCAAGACAGGGGATCCTACAATGAGCAGTTCTTC
TRBV6-1	.	TRBJ1-5	.	CASSDKLLYSNQPQHF	TGTGCCAGCAGTGACAAGCTACTCTATAGCAATCAGCCCCAGCATTTT
TRBV5-6	.	TRBJ2-7	.	CASSLIGNYEQYF	TGTGCCAGCAGCTTGATCGGGAACTACGAGCAGTACTTC
TRBV19	.	TRBJ1-5	.	CASSMGGAGQPQHF	TGTGCCAGTAGTATGGGGGGAGCAGGCCAGCCCCAGCATTTT
TRBV2	TRBD2	TRBJ2-3	.	CASSEYPTSGSEVYF	TGTGCCAGCAGTGAATACCCGACTAGCGGGTCCGAGGTGTATTTT
TRBV28	.	TRBJ2-6	.	CAAVRTILDQSRANVLTF	TGTGCAGCAGTACGTACAATCCTTGACCAAAGTCGGGCCAACGTCCTGACTTTC
TRBV5-6	TRBD1	TRBJ1-1	.	CASSSGGTEAFF	TGTGCCAGCAGCTCAGGGGGGACTGAAGCTTTCTTT
TRBV7-3	TRBD1	TRBJ2-2	.	CASSLGQGPAGELFF	TGTGCCAGCAGCTTAGGACAGGGTCCGGCCGGGGAGCTGTTTTTT
TRBV2	.	TRBJ1-4	.	CASSATRAFATNEKLFF	TGTGCCAGCAGTGCTACACGGGCCTTTGCAACTAATGAAAAACTGTTTTTT
TRBV5-1	.	TRBJ2-5	.	CASSEDLSQETQYF	TGCGCCAGCAGCGAGGACTTGAGCCAAGAGACCCAGTACTTC
TRBV28	TRBD1	TRBJ1-2	.	CASSRDRLNYGYTF	TGTGCCAGCAGCCGGGACAGGTTGAACTATGGCTACACCTTC
TRBV19	.	TRBJ1-1	.	CASSVMGAEAFF	TGTGCCAGCAGTGTGATGGGGGCTGAAGCTTTCTTT
TRBV4-2	TRBD1	TRBJ1-2	.	CASRQTGVGYGYTF	TGTGCCAGCAGACAAACAGGGGTAGGATATGGCTACACCTTC
TRBV7-2	TRBD2	TRBJ2-5	.	CASSLIREGSWETQYF	TGTGCCAGCAGCTTAATCCGGGAGGGGAGTTGGGAGACCCAGTACTTC
TRBV28	TRBD1	TRBJ2-2	once	CASKPLRGQSAGELFF	TGTGCCAGCAAGCCTCTCAGGGGGCAAAGCGCCGGGGAGCTGTTTTTT
TRBV2	TRBD2	TRBJ2-5	.	CARTSGRAVETQYF	TGTGCCAGAACTAGCGGGAGGGCCGTAGAGACCCAGTACTTC
TRBV27	.	TRBJ2-1	once	CASMGSYNEQFF	TGTGCCAGCATGGGCTCCTACAATGAGCAGTTCTTC
TRBV9	.	TRBJ2-7	.	CASSVAAGTYEQYF	TGTGCCAGCAGCGTAGCGGCGGGAACCTACGAGCAGTACTTC
TRBV7-6	.	TRBJ1-1	.	CASSYMDGEAFF	TGTGCCAGCAGCTATATGGACGGCGAAGCTTTCTTT
TRBV7-8	.	TRBJ2-7	.	CASSSGTNEQYF	TGTGCCAGCAGCTCGGGGACAAACGAGCAGTACTTC
TRBV4-1	TRBD2	TRBJ2-7	.	CASSQLAERSGEQYF	TGCGCCAGCAGCCAGCTAGCGGAGCGGTCGGGGGAGCAGTACTTC
TRBV6-1	TRBD1	TRBJ2-5	few	CASTKRQGPQETQYF	TGTGCCAGCACTAAAAGACAGGGGCCTCAAGAGACCCAGTACTTC
TRBV6-5	.	TRBJ1-1	.	CASSYSGAGYTEAFF	TGTGCCAGCAGTTACTCAGGGGCAGGGTACACTGAAGCTTTCTTT
TRBV7-9	TRBD2	TRBJ2-3	.	CASSPMGLAGGGSTDTQYF	TGTGCCAGCAGCCCCATGGGACTAGCGGGAGGCGGCTCCACAGATACGCAGTATTTT
TRBV5-1	TRBD2	TRBJ2-7	.	CASSVGLAYEQYF	TGCGCCAGCAGCGTCGGACTAGCCTACGAGCAGTACTTC
TRBV27	.	TRBJ2-7	.	CASRLEGDSYEQYF	TGTGCCAGCAGATTAGAGGGAGACTCCTACGAGCAGTACTTC